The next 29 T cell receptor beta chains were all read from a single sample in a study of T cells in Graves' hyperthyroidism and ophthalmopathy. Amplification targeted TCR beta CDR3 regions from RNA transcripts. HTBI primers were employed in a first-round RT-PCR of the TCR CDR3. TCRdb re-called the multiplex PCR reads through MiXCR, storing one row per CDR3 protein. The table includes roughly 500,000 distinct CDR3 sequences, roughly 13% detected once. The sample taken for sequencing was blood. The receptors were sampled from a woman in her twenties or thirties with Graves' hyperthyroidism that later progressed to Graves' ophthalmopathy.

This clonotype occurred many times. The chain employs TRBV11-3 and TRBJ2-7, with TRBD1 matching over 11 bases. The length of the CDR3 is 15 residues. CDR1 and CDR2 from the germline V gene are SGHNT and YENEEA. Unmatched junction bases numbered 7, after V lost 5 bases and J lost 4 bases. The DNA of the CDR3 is TGTGCCAGCAGCCCCCCCGGGACAGGGGGTTACGAGCAGTACTTC. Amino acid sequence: CASSPPGTGGYEQYF.

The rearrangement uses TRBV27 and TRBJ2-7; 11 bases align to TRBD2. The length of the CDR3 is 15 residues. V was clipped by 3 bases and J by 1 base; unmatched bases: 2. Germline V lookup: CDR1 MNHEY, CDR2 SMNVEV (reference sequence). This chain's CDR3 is CASSFTSGGSYEQYF. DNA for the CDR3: TGTGCCAGCAGTTTTACTAGCGGGGGTTCCTACGAGCAGTACTTC.

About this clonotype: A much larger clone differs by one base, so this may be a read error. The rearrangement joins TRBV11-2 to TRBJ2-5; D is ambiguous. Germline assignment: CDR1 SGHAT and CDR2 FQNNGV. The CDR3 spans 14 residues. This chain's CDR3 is CASSLMAAQETHYF. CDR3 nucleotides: TGTGCCAGCAGCTTGATGGCAGCCCAAGAGACCCACTACTTC.

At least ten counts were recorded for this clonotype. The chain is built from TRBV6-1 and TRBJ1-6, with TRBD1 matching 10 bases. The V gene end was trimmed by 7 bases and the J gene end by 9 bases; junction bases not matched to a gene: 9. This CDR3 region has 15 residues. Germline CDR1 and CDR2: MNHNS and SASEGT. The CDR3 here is CASTVIRTGGSPLHF. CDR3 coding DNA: TGTGCCAGCACCGTTATCCGGACAGGGGGTTCACCCCTCCACTTT.

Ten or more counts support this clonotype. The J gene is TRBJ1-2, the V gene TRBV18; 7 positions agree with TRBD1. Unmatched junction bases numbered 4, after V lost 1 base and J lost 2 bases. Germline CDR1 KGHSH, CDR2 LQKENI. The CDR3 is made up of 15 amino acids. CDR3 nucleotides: TGTGCCAGCTCACCACTAGAGGACAGGAACTATGGCTACACCTTC. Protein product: CASSPLEDRNYGYTF.

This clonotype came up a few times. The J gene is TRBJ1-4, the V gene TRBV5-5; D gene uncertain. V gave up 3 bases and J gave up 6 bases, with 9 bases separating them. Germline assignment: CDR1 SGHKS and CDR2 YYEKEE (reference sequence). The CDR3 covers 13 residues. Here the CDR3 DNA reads TGTGCCAGCAGCTCGGACGTCTATGAAAAACTGTTTTTT. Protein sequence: CASSSDVYEKLFF.

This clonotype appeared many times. The CDR3 coding sequence is TGTGCCAGCAGTTTACGGACAGGGGGCCAGACCAATGAGCAGTTCTTC. Translating gives CASSLRTGGQTNEQFF. The rearrangement uses TRBV27 and TRBJ2-1, with TRBD1 identical over 11 bases. V gave up 2 bases and J gave up 6 bases; unmatched junction bases: 6. The CDR3 contains 16 residues. Germline V gene lookup returns CDR1 MNHEY and CDR2 SMNVEV (reference sequence).

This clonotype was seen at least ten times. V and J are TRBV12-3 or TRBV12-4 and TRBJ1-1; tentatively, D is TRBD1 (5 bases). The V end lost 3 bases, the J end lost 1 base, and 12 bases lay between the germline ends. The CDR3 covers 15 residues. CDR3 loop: CASSFRGSSNTEAFF. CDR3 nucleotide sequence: TGTGCCAGCAGTTTTCGGGGGTCATCGAACACTGAAGCTTTCTTT.

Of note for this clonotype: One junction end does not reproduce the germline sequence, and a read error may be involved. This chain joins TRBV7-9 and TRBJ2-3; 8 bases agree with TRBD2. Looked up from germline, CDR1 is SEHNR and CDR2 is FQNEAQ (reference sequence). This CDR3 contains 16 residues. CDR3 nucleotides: TGTGCTAGCAGCCCCGGGGGGGGTATCGGGACAGATACGCAGTATTTT. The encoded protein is CASSPGGGIGTDTQYF.

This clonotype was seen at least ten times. For the CDR3, the DNA is TGTGCCAGCAGCCCCTTCGTCACTAACTATGGCTACACCTTC. Translated, it gives CASSPFVTNYGYTF. The V and J genes are TRBV9 and TRBJ1-2; D uncertain. The germline V and J ends were trimmed by 4 bases and 0 bases, with 10 bases remaining between them. In germline, CDR1 is SGDLS, CDR2 YYNGEE. This CDR3 is built from 14 residues.

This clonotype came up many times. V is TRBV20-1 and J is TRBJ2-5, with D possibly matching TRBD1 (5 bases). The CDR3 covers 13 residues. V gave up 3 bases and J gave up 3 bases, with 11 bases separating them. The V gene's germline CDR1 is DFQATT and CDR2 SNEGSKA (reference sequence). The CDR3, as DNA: TGCAGTGCTAGGGGCTGGGGCGAAGAGACCCAGTACTTC. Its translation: CSARGWGEETQYF.

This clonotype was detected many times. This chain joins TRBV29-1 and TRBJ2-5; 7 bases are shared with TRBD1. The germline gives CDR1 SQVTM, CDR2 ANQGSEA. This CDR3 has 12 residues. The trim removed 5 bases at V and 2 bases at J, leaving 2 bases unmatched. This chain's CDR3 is CSVRDSQETQYF. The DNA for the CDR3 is TGCAGCGTTCGGGACAGTCAAGAGACCCAGTACTTC.

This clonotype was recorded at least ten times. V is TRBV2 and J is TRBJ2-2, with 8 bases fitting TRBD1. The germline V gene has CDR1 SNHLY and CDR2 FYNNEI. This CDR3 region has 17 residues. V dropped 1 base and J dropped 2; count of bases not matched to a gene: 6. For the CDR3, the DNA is TGTGCCAGCAGTGAAGAAACAGGGGGTTTAAACACCGGGGAGCTGTTTTTT. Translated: CASSEETGGLNTGELFF.

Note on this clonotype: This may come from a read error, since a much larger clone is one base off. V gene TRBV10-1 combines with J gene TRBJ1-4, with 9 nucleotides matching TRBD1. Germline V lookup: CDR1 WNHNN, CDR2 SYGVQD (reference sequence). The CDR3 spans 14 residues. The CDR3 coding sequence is TGCGCCAGCAGCACCGGGACAGGGAATGAAAAACTGCTTTTT. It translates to CASSTGTGNEKLLF.

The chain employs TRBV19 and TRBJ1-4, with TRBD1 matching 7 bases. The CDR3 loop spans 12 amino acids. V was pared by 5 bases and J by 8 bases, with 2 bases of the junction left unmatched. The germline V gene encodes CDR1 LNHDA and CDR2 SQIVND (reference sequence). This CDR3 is CASSPGQEKLFF. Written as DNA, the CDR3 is TGTGCCAGTAGTCCGGGACAGGAAAAACTGTTTTTT.

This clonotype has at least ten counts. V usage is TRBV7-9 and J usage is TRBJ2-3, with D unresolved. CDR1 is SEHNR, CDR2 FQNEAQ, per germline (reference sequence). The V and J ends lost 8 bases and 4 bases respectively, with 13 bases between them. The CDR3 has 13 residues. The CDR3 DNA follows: TGTGCCAGCGCCGCGGCCCCACCAGATACGCAGTATTTT. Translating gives CASAAAPPDTQYF.

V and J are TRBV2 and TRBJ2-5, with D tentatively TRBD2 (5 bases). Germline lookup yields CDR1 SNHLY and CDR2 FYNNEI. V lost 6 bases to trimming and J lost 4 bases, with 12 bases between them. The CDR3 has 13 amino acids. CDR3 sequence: CASSNGIRETQYF. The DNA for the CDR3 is TGTGCCAGCAGCAACGGGATTCGAGAGACCCAGTACTTC.

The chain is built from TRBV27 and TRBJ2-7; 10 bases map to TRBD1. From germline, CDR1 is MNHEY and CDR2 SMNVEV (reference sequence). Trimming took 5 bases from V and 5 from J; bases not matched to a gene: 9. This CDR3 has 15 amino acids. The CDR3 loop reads CASSLRQGAFHEQYF. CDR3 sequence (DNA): TGTGCCAGCAGTCTGAGACAGGGGGCATTCCACGAGCAGTACTTC.

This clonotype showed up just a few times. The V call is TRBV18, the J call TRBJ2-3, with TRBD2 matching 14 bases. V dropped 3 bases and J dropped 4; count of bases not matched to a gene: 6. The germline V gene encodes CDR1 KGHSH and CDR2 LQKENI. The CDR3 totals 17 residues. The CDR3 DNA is TGTGCCAGCTCACCGGGACTAGCGGGAGCGGTATCAGATACGCAGTATTTT. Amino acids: CASSPGLAGAVSDTQYF.

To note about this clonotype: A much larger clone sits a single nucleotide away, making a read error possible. CDR3: CASTGKYTEAFF. The DNA for the CDR3 is TGTGCCAGCACAGGGAAGTACACTGAAGCTTTCTTT. The V call is TRBV12-3 or TRBV12-4, the J call TRBJ1-1; D may be TRBD1 (5 bases). The CDR3 consists of 12 residues. Trimming took 7 bases from V and 3 from J, leaving 9 bases between them.

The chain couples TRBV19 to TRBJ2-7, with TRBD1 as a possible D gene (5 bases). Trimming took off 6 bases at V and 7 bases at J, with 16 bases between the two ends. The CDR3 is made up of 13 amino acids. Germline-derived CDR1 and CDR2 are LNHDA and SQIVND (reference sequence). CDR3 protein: CASRSPPGNEQYF. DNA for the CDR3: TGTGCCAGTAGATCCCCCCCAGGGAATGAGCAGTACTTC.

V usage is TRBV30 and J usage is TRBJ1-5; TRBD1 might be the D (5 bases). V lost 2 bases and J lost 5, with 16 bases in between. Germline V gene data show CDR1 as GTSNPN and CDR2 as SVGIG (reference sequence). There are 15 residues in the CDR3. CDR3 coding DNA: TGTGCCTGGAGTTTTTCGACCAGGGATCATCAGCCCCAGCATTTT. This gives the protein CAWSFSTRDHQPQHF.

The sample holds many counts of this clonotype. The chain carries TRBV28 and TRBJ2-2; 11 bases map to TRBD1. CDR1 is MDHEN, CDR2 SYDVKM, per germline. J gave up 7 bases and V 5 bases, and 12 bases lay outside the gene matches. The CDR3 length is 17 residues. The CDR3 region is CASSLRGQGAANGELFF. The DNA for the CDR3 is TGTGCCAGCAGTCTCCGCGGACAGGGGGCAGCTAACGGGGAGCTGTTTTTT.

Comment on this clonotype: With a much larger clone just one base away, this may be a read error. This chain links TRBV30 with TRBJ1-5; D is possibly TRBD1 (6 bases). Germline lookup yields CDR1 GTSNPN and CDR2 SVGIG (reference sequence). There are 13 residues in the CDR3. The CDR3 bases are TGTACCTGGGGGCCAGGGGGCAATCAGCCCCAGCATTTT. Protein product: CTWGPGGNQPQHF.

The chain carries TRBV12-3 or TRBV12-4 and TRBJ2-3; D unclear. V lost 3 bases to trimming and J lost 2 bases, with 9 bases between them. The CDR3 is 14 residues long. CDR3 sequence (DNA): TGTGCCAGCAGTTTTATGCCCTCCACAGATACGCAGTATTTT. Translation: CASSFMPSTDTQYF.

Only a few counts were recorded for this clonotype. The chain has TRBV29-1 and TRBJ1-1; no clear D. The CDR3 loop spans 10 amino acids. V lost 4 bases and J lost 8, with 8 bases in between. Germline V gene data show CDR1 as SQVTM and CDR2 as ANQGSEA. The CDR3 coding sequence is TGCAGCGTTGCCCAGTCGGAAGCTTTCTTT. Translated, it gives CSVAQSEAFF.

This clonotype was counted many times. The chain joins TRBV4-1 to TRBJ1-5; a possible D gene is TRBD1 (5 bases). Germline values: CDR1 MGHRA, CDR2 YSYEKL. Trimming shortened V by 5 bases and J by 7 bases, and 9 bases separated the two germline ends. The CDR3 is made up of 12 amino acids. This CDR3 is CASSREGQPQHF. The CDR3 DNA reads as TGCGCCAGCAGCAGGGAGGGGCAGCCCCAGCATTTT.

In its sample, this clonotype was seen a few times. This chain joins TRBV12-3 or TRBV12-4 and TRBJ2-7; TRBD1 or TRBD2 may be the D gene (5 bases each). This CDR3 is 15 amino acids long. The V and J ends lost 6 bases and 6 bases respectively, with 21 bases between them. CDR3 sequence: CASSRGASRLGEQYF. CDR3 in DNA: TGTGCCAGCAGCCGAGGGGCATCAAGGCTTGGCGAGCAGTACTTC.

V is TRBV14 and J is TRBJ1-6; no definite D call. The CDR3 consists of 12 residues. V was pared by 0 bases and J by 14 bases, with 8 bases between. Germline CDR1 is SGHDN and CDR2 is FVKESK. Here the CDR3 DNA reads TGTGCCAGCAGCCAAGATCGACAATCCCTCCACTTT. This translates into CASSQDRQSLHF.